This TCR beta chain was captured in a study of cytomegalovirus exposure and HLA in healthy donors. Study information: Earlier, some 180 million T cells were analyzed, and fewer than 120 million unique TCR beta sequences were found among them.

Germline V gene lookup returns CDR1 GTSNPN and CDR2 SVGIG (reference sequence). V was trimmed by 0 bases and J by 6 bases, leaving 5 bases between them. The CDR3 spans 11 residues. With 60 Vbeta and 13 Jbeta primers, the PCR was carried out. The protocol was immunoSEQ multiplex PCR, while the TCRdb copy is restricted to in-frame clones and leaves out a portion. The sample has about 110,000 clones; over 60% are singletons. Comments on this clone: Antigen unknown.

Study-wide results and caveats: V- and J-gene trimming in TCR beta was tied to a missense DCLRE1C variant by an analysis performed later.

The TCR comes from a woman aged 18-35 years in good health and CMV-seropositive. Specimen: PBMCs. The J gene is TRBJ1-2, the V gene TRBV30; D ambiguous. CDR3 nucleotide sequence: TGTGCCTGGAGTGTACAGAATGGCTACACCTTC. Residues: CAWSVQNGYTF.